This T cell receptor beta chain came from a study of cytomegalovirus exposure and HLA in healthy donors. Broader study findings: A later examination showed that TCR association rates differed by HLA locus, with DRB1 most and HLA-C fewest. TCR beta V- and J-gene trimming was later associated with a missense DCLRE1C variant.

The PCR employed 60 Vbeta primers together with 13 Jbeta primers. The repertoire was sequenced with immunoSEQ multiplex PCR; TCRdb's copy has only in-frame clones and lacks some. The data show hundreds of thousands of clones, around 65% seen once. For this clone: Its target is unknown.

The clonotype comes from a female donor in good health and CMV-seronegative. Sequences were obtained from PBMCs.

The CDR3 nucleotides are TGCGCCAGCAGTGATGCGTCTAGCGGGGGCCAAGAGACCCAGTACTTC. Its protein is CASSDASSGGQETQYF. V gene TRBV10-1 combines with J gene TRBJ2-5, with 10 nucleotides matching TRBD2. Unmatched junction bases numbered 5, after V lost 3 bases and J lost 1 base. Per germline, CDR1 WNHNN and CDR2 SYGVQD (reference sequence). This CDR3 has 16 residues.